The 4 T cell receptor beta chains presented below share a single source sample, sequenced in a study of blood T cell repertoires in COVID-19. Repertoires were generated with immunoSEQ multiplex PCR, while TCRdb's copy carries only in-frame clones and drops some. The sample lists 300,000 to 450,000 clones, 70% to 85% occurring once. Sample: peripheral blood. All receptors derive from a human donor with acute or convalescent COVID-19. The donor label of this sample is uncertain.

This clone was observed a few times. The J gene is TRBJ1-1, the V gene TRBV3-1 (or the pseudogene TRBV3-2), with no clear D. The CDR3 loop spans 14 amino acids. The germline V gene encodes CDR1 LGHDT and CDR2 YNNKEL (reference sequence). The V end was cut by 8 bases, the J end by 1 base, with 14 bases between. Here the CDR3 reads CASSSYHGNTEAFF. CDR3 sequence (DNA): TGTGCCAGCTCAAGCTACCACGGGAACACTGAAGCTTTCTTT.

This clone has a single count. This sequence joins TRBV30 and TRBJ1-1; 7 nucleotides line up with TRBD1. Germline CDR1 GTSNPN, CDR2 SVGIG (reference sequence). The CDR3 length is 18 residues. Trimming removed 3 bases from V and 1 base from J; junction bases left unmatched: 17. CDR3 in DNA: TGTGCCTGGAGCGACAGGCGGAACAGGGGATGGTCGAACACTGAAGCTTTCTTT. Translated: CAWSDRRNRGWSNTEAFF.

This chain connects TRBV12-3 or TRBV12-4 to TRBJ2-5; D call uncertain. The CDR3 is 12 residues long. The V end lost 7 bases, the J end lost 4 bases, and 10 bases lay between the germline ends. In nucleotides, the CDR3 is TGTGCCAGCACCGCAATCGGAGAGACCCAGTACTTC. Its protein product is CASTAIGETQYF.

This clone was observed a few times. Here the CDR3 reads CASSVGQGHYNEQFF. The CDR3 DNA is TGTGCCAGCAGCGTGGGACAGGGCCACTACAATGAGCAGTTCTTC. V and J are TRBV7-2 and TRBJ2-1; the match to TRBD1 covers 9 bases. This CDR3 has 15 residues. CDR1 is SGHTA, CDR2 FQGNSA, per germline. The V gene end was trimmed by 5 bases and the J gene end by 3 bases; junction bases not matched to a gene: 5.